A single sample gave rise to the 17 T cell receptor beta chains below, sequenced in a study of persistence of HIV-infected CD4 T cells. Their antigens are not known. Lysates of CMV-infected fibroblasts at 8 to 10 ug/mL stimulated these cells. Sorted nonresponding memory CD4+ T cells were CD40L-negative, CD69-negative, CD45RO-high. The immunoSEQ assay was version 4, run in survey mode. Assay used: immunoSEQ multiplex PCR; TCRdb lists only in-frame clones, some missing. The data show 46,000 or so clones, 75% to 85% seen once. The sample consisted of CD4+ T cells sorted from PBMCs after roughly 17-hour stimulation, taken from a patient who received antiretroviral therapy. The receptors derive from an adult man with HIV who was CMV-seropositive.

Of note for this clone: This may stem from a read error, because a much larger clone lies one nucleotide away. Here the CDR3 reads CASRGGTEAFF. The CDR3 nucleotides are TGTGCCAGCAGGGGGGGCACTGAAGCTTTCTTT. This chain uses TRBV6-5 with TRBJ1-1; a weak D match, TRBD1 (5 bases). Germline CDR1 reads MNHEY; CDR2 reads SVGAGI. V lost 6 bases and J 4 bases, leaving 6 bases between the germline ends. The CDR3 sequence is 11 residues long.

The rearrangement joins TRBV3-1 (or the pseudogene TRBV3-2) to TRBJ1-1; 7 positions match TRBD1. CDR1 LGHDT and CDR2 YNNKEL come from the germline V gene (reference sequence). The junction had 4 bases not matched to a gene; V was cut back by 1 base and J by 11 bases. The CDR3 spans 12 residues. CDR3 in amino acids: CASSQGTGRAFF. The CDR3 nucleotides are TGTGCCAGCAGCCAAGGGACAGGTCGGGCTTTCTTT.

The rearrangement joins TRBV18 to TRBJ2-5; D remains unclear. Germline loops: CDR1 KGHSH, CDR2 LQKENI. Deletions cut 6 bases from V and 1 base from J, with 9 bases between. CDR3 length equals 13 residues. The CDR3 region is CASSPTVQETQYF. Here the CDR3 DNA reads TGTGCCAGCTCCCCGACCGTCCAAGAGACCCAGTACTTC. Variable domain in full (rest from reference TRBV18 and TRBJ2-5): NAGVMQNPRHLVRRRGQEARLRCSPMKGHSHVYWYRQLPEEGLKFMVYLQKENIIDESGMPKERFSAEFPKEGPSILRIQQVVRGDSAAYFCASSPTVQETQYFGPGTRLLVL.

The chain combines TRBV30 with TRBJ1-5, with TRBD1 matching over 7 bases. The CDR3 length is 14 residues. V lost 1 base and J lost 9; bases outside the gene matches: 9. Germline CDR1 is GTSNPN and CDR2 is SVGIG (reference sequence). CDR3 sequence (DNA): TGTGCCTGGAGTGGGGGGACAGCCCCTCGGCCCCAGCATTTT. It encodes CAWSGGTAPRPQHF.

The chain combines TRBV9 with TRBJ2-1; D perhaps matches TRBD2 (5 bases). The CDR3 has 15 residues. V shed 6 bases and J shed 0 bases, with 13 bases lying between them. In germline, CDR1 is SGDLS, CDR2 YYNGEE. CDR3 region: CASTRAASSYNEQFF. The CDR3 DNA is TGTGCCAGCACCAGAGCGGCAAGCTCCTACAATGAGCAGTTCTTC.

This sequence joins TRBV5-5 and TRBJ2-7; the D gene is possibly TRBD1 (6 bases). The CDR3 has 16 amino acids. CDR1 and CDR2 from the germline V gene are SGHKS and YYEKEE (reference sequence). Trimming removed 4 bases at V and 5 bases at J, with 22 bases between. Here the CDR3 reads CASSPNQGLGWDEQYF. The CDR3, as DNA: TGTGCCAGCAGCCCGAATCAGGGGTTAGGGTGGGACGAGCAGTACTTC.

V gene TRBV15 combines with J gene TRBJ2-2; no definite D call. The CDR3 has 12 amino acids. Trimming removed 3 bases at V and 4 bases at J, with 3 bases between. Germline V gene lookup returns CDR1 LNHNV and CDR2 YYDKDF (reference sequence). As DNA, the CDR3 is TGTGCCACCAGCAGTGGCACCGGGGAGCTGTTTTTT. Protein sequence: CATSSGTGELFF.

This clone has a single count. The chain recombines TRBV19 with TRBJ2-2; D gene unclear. The V end was cut by 5 bases, the J end by 2 bases, with 12 bases between. Germline V lookup: CDR1 LNHDA, CDR2 SQIVND (reference sequence). The CDR3 consists of 15 residues. CDR3 loop: CASSSETINTGELFF. CDR3 DNA: TGTGCCAGTAGTTCGGAGACGATTAACACCGGGGAGCTGTTTTTT.

The chain combines TRBV5-8 with TRBJ1-2; 9 nucleotides match TRBD1. Trimming cost V 1 base and J 4 bases; bases outside gene matches: 2. Germline-derived CDR1 and CDR2 are SGHTS and YDEGEE. The CDR3 is made up of 14 amino acids. The CDR3 region has the DNA TGTGCCAGCAGCTTGAGGGACAGGGTCTATGGCTACACCTTC. Its protein product is CASSLRDRVYGYTF.

This chain connects TRBV6-4 to TRBJ1-5; D is ambiguous. Per germline, CDR1 MRHNA and CDR2 SNTAGT. CDR3 size: 13 residues. The V gene lost 8 bases and the J gene lost 7 bases, with 15 bases spanning the gap. CDR3 DNA: TGTGCCAGCTCGGAGAGTTCGGAGCAGCCCCAGCATTTT. Translating gives CASSESSEQPQHF.

The rearrangement joins TRBV28 to TRBJ1-1; D gene uncertain. Germline lookup yields CDR1 MDHEN and CDR2 SYDVKM. V lost 2 bases and J 5 bases, leaving 12 bases between the germline ends. This CDR3 has 14 amino acids. CDR3 coding DNA: TGTGCCAGCAGTTTAGGACCTCGCGAGACTGAAGCTTTCTTT. Its protein is CASSLGPRETEAFF.

The chain uses TRBV7-2 and TRBJ1-5; unclear D gene. The germline gives CDR1 SGHTA, CDR2 FQGNSA. The CDR3 spans 14 residues. With 4 bases removed from V and 3 bases from J, the gap between germline ends came to 10 bases. CDR3 coding DNA: TGTGCCAGCAGCTCCGGACTGATCAATCAGCCCCAGCATTTT. Its protein product is CASSSGLINQPQHF.

The chain combines TRBV7-2 with TRBJ2-3; the D gene is possibly TRBD1 (7 bases). The CDR3 runs 15 residues. The V gene lost 4 bases and the J gene lost 3 bases, with 14 bases spanning the gap. The germline CDR1 and CDR2 sequences are SGHTA and FQGNSA. The CDR3 DNA reads TGTGCCAGCAGCTCGACAGGGAGGAGTACAGATACGCAGTATTTT. This codes for CASSSTGRSTDTQYF.

The chain joins TRBV27 to TRBJ1-6; tentatively, D is TRBD1 (5 bases). The CDR3 runs 15 residues. Germline V lookup: CDR1 MNHEY, CDR2 SMNVEV (reference sequence). The germline V and J ends were trimmed by 5 bases and 14 bases, with 22 bases remaining between them. The CDR3 loop reads CASSMTGTASLSLHF. The CDR3 DNA follows: TGTGCCAGCAGTATGACCGGGACTGCCAGTCTGTCCCTCCACTTT.

This chain links TRBV6-5 with TRBJ1-5; 8 bases fit TRBD1. Germline trimming cut 5 bases from V and 6 bases from J; bases unmatched to any gene: 9. Germline CDR1 and CDR2: MNHEY and SVGAGI. CDR3 length: 15 amino acids. The CDR3 DNA is TGTGCCAGCAGTCCCCGGACAGGGTATATTCAGCCCCAGCATTTT. It specifies CASSPRTGYIQPQHF.

The V call is TRBV6-6, the J call TRBJ1-2; TRBD1 is a possible D gene (5 bases). From germline, CDR1 is MNHNY and CDR2 SVGAGI (reference sequence). The V gene lost 6 bases and the J gene lost 4 bases, with 15 bases spanning the gap. The CDR3 spans 14 residues. CDR3 bases: TGTGCCAGCAGCCCCAGGGAGGGCTCCTATGGCTACACCTTC. Encoded protein: CASSPREGSYGYTF.

This chain uses TRBV5-1 with TRBJ1-6; TRBD1 is a possible D gene (6 bases). Trimming cost V 0 bases and J 6 bases, with 13 bases left between them. CDR1 SGHRS and CDR2 YFSETQ come from the germline V gene. This CDR3 has 16 amino acids. The CDR3 DNA reads TGCGCCAGCAGCTTGGTTGGGGGGCGGGGTAATTCACCCCTCCACTTT. The encoded protein is CASSLVGGRGNSPLHF.